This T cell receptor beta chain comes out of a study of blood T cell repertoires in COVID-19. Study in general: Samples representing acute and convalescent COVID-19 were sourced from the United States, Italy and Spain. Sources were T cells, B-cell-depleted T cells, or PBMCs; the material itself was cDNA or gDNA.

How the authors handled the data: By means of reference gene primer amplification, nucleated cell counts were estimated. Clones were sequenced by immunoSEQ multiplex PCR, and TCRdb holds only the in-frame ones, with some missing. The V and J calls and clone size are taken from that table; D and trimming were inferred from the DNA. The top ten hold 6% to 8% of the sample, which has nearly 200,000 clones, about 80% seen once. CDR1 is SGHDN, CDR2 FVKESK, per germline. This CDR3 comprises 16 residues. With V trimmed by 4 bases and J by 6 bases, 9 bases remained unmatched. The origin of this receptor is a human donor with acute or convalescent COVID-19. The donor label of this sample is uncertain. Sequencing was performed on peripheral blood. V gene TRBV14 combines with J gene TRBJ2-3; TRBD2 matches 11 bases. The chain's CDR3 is CASSPPLAGGVDTQYF. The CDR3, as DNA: TGTGCCAGCAGCCCCCCGCTAGCGGGAGGTGTTGATACGCAGTATTTT.